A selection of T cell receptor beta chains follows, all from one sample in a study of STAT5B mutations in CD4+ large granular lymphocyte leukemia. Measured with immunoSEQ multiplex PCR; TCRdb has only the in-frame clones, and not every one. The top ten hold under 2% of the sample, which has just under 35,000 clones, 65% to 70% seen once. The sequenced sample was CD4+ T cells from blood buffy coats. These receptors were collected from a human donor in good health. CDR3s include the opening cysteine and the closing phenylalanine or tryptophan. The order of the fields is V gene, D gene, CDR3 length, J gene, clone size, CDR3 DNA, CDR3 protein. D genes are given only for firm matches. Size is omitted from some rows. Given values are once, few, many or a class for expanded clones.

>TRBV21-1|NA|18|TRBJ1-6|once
TGTGCCAGCAGCAAAGCGCCTCCTACAGGGGGCTCCGATTCACCCCTCCACTTT
CASSKAPPTGGSDSPLHF
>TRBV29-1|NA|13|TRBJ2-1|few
TGCAGCGTTTGGGGGCCGCAGGGGCATGAGCAGTTCTTC
CSVWGPQGHEQFF
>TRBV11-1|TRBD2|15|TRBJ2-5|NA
TGTGCCAGCAGCTCTCGGCGTAGCGGGGGGGAGACCCAGTACTTC
CASSSRRSGGETQYF
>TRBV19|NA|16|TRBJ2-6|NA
TGTGCCAGTAGAGCCGTCAGGGCCTCTGGGGCCAACGTCCTGACTTTC
CASRAVRASGANVLTF
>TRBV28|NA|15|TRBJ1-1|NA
TGTGCCAGCAGTTCCGCGGGGTACCCTAAGACTGAAGCTTTCTTT
CASSSAGYPKTEAFF
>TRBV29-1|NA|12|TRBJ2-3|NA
TGCAGCGTTGTTCCAGACACAGATACGCAGTATTTT
CSVVPDTDTQYF
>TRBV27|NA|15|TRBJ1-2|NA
TGTGCCAGCAGTTCAGGGGACATCGCTAACTATGGCTACACCTTC
CASSSGDIANYGYTF
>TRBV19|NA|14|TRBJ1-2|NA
TGTGCCAGTAGTCTCTCCGGGACCGCGCGCGGCTACACCTTC
CASSLSGTARGYTF
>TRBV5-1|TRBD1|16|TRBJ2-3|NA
TGCGCCAGCAGCTTGACTTGGACAGGGGGACCAGATACGCAGTATTTT
CASSLTWTGGPDTQYF
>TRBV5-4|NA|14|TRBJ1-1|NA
TGTGCCAGCAGCCCCCGGGAGCAGGCCTCGGTAGCTTTCTTT
CASSPREQASVAFF
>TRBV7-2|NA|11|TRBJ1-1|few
TGTGCCAGCAGCCCCGCGCGCAGAGCTTTCTTT
CASSPARRAFF
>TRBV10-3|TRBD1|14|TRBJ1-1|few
TGTGCCATCAGAGGGACAGTCATGAACACTGAAGCTTTCTTT
CAIRGTVMNTEAFF
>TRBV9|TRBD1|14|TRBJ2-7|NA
TGTGCCAGCAGCGTAGCGTACAGGGGGAGCGAGCAGTACTTC
CASSVAYRGSEQYF
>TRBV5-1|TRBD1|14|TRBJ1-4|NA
TGCGCCAGCAACCGGACAGGAAACAATGAAAAACTGTTTTTT
CASNRTGNNEKLFF
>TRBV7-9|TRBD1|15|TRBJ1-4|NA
TGTGCCAGCAGCTTGCAGGGGGTTCATAATGAAAAACTGTTTTTT
CASSLQGVHNEKLFF
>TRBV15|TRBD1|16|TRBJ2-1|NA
TGTGCCACCAGCAGAGGAAGGGGACAGGGGGGAAATGAGCAGTTCTTC
CATSRGRGQGGNEQFF
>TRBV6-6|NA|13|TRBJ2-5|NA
TGTGCCAGCAGCCAGGACGCCGGTTCGACCCAGTACTTC
CASSQDAGSTQYF
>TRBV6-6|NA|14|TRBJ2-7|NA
TGTGCCAGCAGGAGACAGGAGAACTCCTACGAGCAGTACTTC
CASRRQENSYEQYF
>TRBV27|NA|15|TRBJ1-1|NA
TGTGCCAGCAGACCCTTGGGGAGGGGGGACACTGAAGCTTTCTTT
CASRPLGRGDTEAFF
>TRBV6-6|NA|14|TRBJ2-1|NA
TGTGCCAGCTCTTACGCGGTGAGCTACAATGAGCAGTTCTTC
CASSYAVSYNEQFF
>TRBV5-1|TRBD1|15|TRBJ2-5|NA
TGCGCCAGCAGCACTATGACAGGGGCGGGAGAGACCCAGTACTTC
CASSTMTGAGETQYF
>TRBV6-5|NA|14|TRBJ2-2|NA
TGTGCCAGCAGAGCGGGACAGAGCACCGGGGAGCTGTTTTTT
CASRAGQSTGELFF
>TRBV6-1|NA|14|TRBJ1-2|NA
TGTGCCAGCAGTCCTTCGGGGGCTGCCTATGGCTACACCTTC
CASSPSGAAYGYTF
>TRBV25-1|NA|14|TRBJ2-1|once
TGTGCCAGCAGTGAATATTGGGGCCACAATGAGCAGTTCTTC
CASSEYWGHNEQFF
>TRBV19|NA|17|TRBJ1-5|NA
TGTGCCAGTACTAGAGAAGGTCGTCGAAGGAGCAATCAGCCCCAGCATTTT
CASTREGRRRSNQPQHF